The 5 T cell receptor beta chains below all came from one sample that was sequenced in a study of cytomegalovirus exposure and HLA in healthy donors. Primers: 60 Vbeta forward and 13 Jbeta reverse. Assay: immunoSEQ multiplex PCR; the TCRdb copy retains only in-frame clones and omits some. The data contain roughly 200,000 clones, around 80% of them seen just once; the ten biggest clones take up approximately 3.7%. Material: PBMCs. The source is a woman aged 55-70 years in good health and CMV-seropositive.

The chain recombines TRBV5-4 with TRBJ2-3; TRBD1 aligns across 10 bases. V was clipped by 4 bases and J by 4 bases; unmatched bases: 9. This CDR3 contains 16 residues. From germline, CDR1 is SGHNT and CDR2 YYREEE (reference sequence). The CDR3 DNA sequence: TGTGCCAGCAGCCAATCCGGGACAGGGGTCCCAGATACGCAGTATTTT. This codes for CASSQSGTGVPDTQYF.

The rearrangement joins TRBV7-2 to TRBJ2-1; 9 nucleotides match TRBD2. Trimming at V came to 5 bases and at J to 9 bases, leaving 5 bases not matched to a gene. The CDR3 runs to 13 residues. CDR1 SGHTA and CDR2 FQGNSA come from the germline V gene. The CDR3 loop reads CASSVGTSREQFF. The CDR3 DNA reads TGTGCCAGCAGCGTAGGGACTAGCCGTGAGCAGTTCTTC.

The V and J genes are TRBV7-9 and TRBJ2-7; TRBD2 matches 7 bases. The CDR3 loop spans 13 amino acids. V gave up 3 bases and J gave up 4 bases; unmatched junction bases: 3. CDR1 is SEHNR, CDR2 FQNEAQ, per germline (reference sequence). CDR3 in DNA: TGTGCCAGCAGCTTTAGCGGGCCTTACGAGCAGTACTTC. Translated: CASSFSGPYEQYF.

The chain recombines TRBV6-5 with TRBJ1-4; D unclear. V lost 7 bases to trimming and J lost 0 bases, with 12 bases between them. Germline lookup yields CDR1 MNHEY and CDR2 SVGAGI. The CDR3 is 15 amino acids. CDR3 DNA sequence: TGTGCCAGCAACATTCAAAGCGCAACTAATGAAAAACTGTTTTTT. Protein product: CASNIQSATNEKLFF.

As concerns this clone: At one end, the junction sequence differs from germline, possibly due to a read error. The chain joins TRBV18 to TRBJ2-4; D uncertain. CDR3 size: 14 residues. CDR1 is KGHSH and CDR2 is LQKENI in the germline V gene. The CDR3 DNA follows: TGTGCCAGCTCACCAAGGCAGCTCCAAAACAGTCAGTACTTC. Protein sequence: CASSPRQLQNSQYF. Based on the CDR3 plus reference TRBV18 and TRBJ2-4, the full variable domain is NAGVMQNPRHLVRRRGQEARLRCSPMKGHSHVYWYRQLPEEGLKFMVYLQKENIIDESGMPKERFSAEFPKEGPSILRIQQVVRGDSAAYFCASSPRQLQNSQYFGAGTRLSVL.